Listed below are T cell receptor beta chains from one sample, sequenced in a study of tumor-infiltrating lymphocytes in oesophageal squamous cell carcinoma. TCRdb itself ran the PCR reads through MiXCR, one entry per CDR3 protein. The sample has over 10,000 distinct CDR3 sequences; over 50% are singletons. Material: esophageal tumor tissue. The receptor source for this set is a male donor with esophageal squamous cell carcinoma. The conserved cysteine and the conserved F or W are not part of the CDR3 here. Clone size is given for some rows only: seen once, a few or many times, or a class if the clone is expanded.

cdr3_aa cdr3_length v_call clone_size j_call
ASSLGLTPDEQY 12 TRBV7-9 many TRBJ2-7
ASSLRRQGETQY 12 TRBV7-4 . .
ASSEGQVEREKLF 13 TRBV6-1 . TRBJ1-4
ASSFRLAGVHEQF 13 TRBV11-3 . .
ASSSSARFLSYEQY 14 TRBV7-2 . .
ASFRSYNSPLH 11 TRBV7-8 . .
ASRLGMNTEAF 11 TRBV6-1 many TRBJ1-1
ASRRGTEETQY 11 TRBV12-3/TRBV12-4 . .
ASSPDFEQY 9 TRBV11-2 many TRBJ2-5
ASSLGPAGDNEQF 13 TRBV7-6 . TRBJ2-1
ASSQILDTYEQH 12 TRBV12-3/TRBV12-4 . TRBJ1-6
ASSWALSTDTQY 12 TRBV12-3/TRBV12-4 medium-sized TRBJ2-3
ASSSGLEQF 9 TRBV7-3 . .
ASSDLYGYT 9 TRBV6-1 many TRBJ1-2
ASPFLRSYNEQF 12 TRBV7-8 . .
ASSTGQSIQY 10 TRBV19 . TRBJ2-4
AISPGGDTQY 10 TRBV10-3 . TRBJ2-3
ASRIRAPSGTLH 12 TRBV2 many TRBJ1-6
ASRTWWDTQY 10 TRBV6-6 . TRBJ2-3
ASSLNRQWYNEQF 13 TRBV7-8 few TRBJ2-1
ASSPRGAGEKLF 12 TRBV27 . TRBJ1-4
ASSWTGTNEKLF 12 TRBV6-6 few TRBJ1-4
ASSLTGEGQETQY 13 TRBV7-3 . TRBJ2-5
ASSGRSDNEQY 11 TRBV11-3 . TRBJ2-7
ASSFLGLAF 9 TRBV12-3/TRBV12-4 . TRBJ1-1
AIRPGLAGALDNEQF 15 TRBV10-3 . TRBJ2-1
ASSKDAGYTDTQY 13 TRBV11-1 once TRBJ2-3
ASSSRLAGAYNEHF 14 TRBV11-2 . TRBJ2-1
ASSLSVDNEQF 11 TRBV7-3 few TRBJ2-1
ASSYRGRGAHEQF 13 TRBV7-8 few .
ASSRLAGGPLSSYNEQY 17 TRBV7-2 . TRBJ2-7
ASSVYPYYEQY 11 TRBV25-1 . .
ASSLSAAGHTGELF 14 TRBV7-3 few TRBJ2-2
ASSKNRDSLLGEQF 14 TRBV11-2 once .
ASSQGLNEQF 10 TRBV4-2 many TRBJ2-1
ASSDSGRETQY 11 TRBV6-1 few .
ASSSGQTAPY 10 TRBV12-3/TRBV12-4 . TRBJ2-5
ASSRTLAGGPGETQY 15 TRBV5-1 medium-sized TRBJ2-5
ASSLSPNEQF 10 TRBV11-2 medium-sized TRBJ2-1
ASLIAGGGPGELF 13 TRBV10-2 many TRBJ2-2
ASSRGGTTATDTQY 14 TRBV7-6 . TRBJ2-3